The following is a T cell receptor beta chain sequence with its context. Its antigen is undetermined. This specimen comes from a study of cytomegalovirus exposure and HLA in healthy donors. Findings and caveats of the study: The authors listed 180 or so TCR beta chains as cytomegalovirus-associated.

Clones were sequenced by immunoSEQ multiplex PCR, and TCRdb holds only the in-frame ones, with some missing. The profile shows around 66,000 clones, approximately 97% of them singletons. The TCR was taken from a woman between 18 and 29 years old in good health and CMV-seropositive. The sample was PBMCs.

The CDR3 loop reads CASSSTVLEAFF. Here the CDR3 DNA reads TGTGCCAGCAGCTCGACAGTGTTAGAAGCTTTCTTT. The V call is TRBV7-9, the J call TRBJ1-1; D is perhaps TRBD1 (5 bases). Trimming took 4 bases from V and 8 from J, leaving 11 bases between them. CDR1 is SEHNR and CDR2 is FQNEAQ in the germline V gene (reference sequence). The CDR3 has 12 amino acids.